This entry lists 9 T cell receptor beta chains sequenced from one sample in a study of CD8 T cells in ankylosing spondylitis. Findings of the study overall: The study identified a TCR beta motif of several highly homologous variants that appeared characteristic of ankylosing spondylitis blood.

TCRdb independently ran MiXCR on the 5' RACE reads; one entry per CDR3 protein. This sample carries hundreds of thousands of distinct CDR3 sequences, roughly 10% of them seen once, and the ten largest clones take roughly 0.51%. These TCRs' antigens remain unknown. The sample comprised blood, either unsorted or a sorted T cell fraction (not recorded which). The source is a male donor with ankylosing spondylitis.

This chain joins TRBV18 and TRBJ2-5; 7 bases map to TRBD1. Trimming removed 7 bases from V and 3 bases from J; junction bases left unmatched: 8. This CDR3 region has 14 residues. From germline, CDR1 is KGHSH and CDR2 LQKENI. The CDR3 here is CASYLTGTEETQYF. The CDR3, as DNA: TGTGCCAGCTATCTGACCGGGACAGAAGAGACCCAGTACTTC.

This clonotype has only one observation. This rearrangement joins TRBV7-8 to TRBJ2-7; tentatively, D is TRBD2 (5 bases). Germline V gene sequence: CDR1 SGHVS, CDR2 FQNEAQ. The CDR3 contains 14 residues. V lost 4 bases to trimming and J lost 2 bases, with 12 bases between them. The CDR3 is CASSSSGNAYEQYF. In nucleotides, the CDR3 is TGTGCCAGCAGCTCTTCGGGAAACGCCTACGAGCAGTACTTC.

The sample holds a few counts of this clonotype. This sequence joins TRBV18 and TRBJ2-1; 8 bases align to TRBD2. The germline V gene encodes CDR1 KGHSH and CDR2 LQKENI. With 3 bases clipped from V and 3 bases from J, the junction kept 4 bases outside the gene matches. This CDR3 is built from 15 residues. The CDR3, as DNA: TGTGCCAGCTCACCCGGGGGGGGGTTCTACAATGAGCAGTTCTTC. Translation: CASSPGGGFYNEQFF.

This clonotype occurred a few times. This chain uses TRBV7-2 with TRBJ2-3; D gene ambiguous. CDR3 length: 13 residues. V lost 4 bases and J lost 7, with 12 bases in between. In germline, CDR1 is SGHTA, CDR2 FQGNSA. CDR3 region: CASSSFEWNTQYF. In DNA, the CDR3 is TGTGCCAGCAGCTCGTTTGAGTGGAATACGCAGTATTTT.

This rearrangement joins TRBV20-1 to TRBJ1-1, with D possibly being TRBD1 (5 bases). The V gene lost 2 bases and the J gene lost 1 base, with 14 bases spanning the gap. Germline V gene lookup returns CDR1 DFQATT and CDR2 SNEGSKA (reference sequence). The CDR3 is made up of 15 amino acids. Written as DNA, the CDR3 is TGCAGTGCTAGATCGGGGCCAGGACAGAACACTGAAGCTTTCTTT. It yields the protein CSARSGPGQNTEAFF.

V gene TRBV20-1 combines with J gene TRBJ2-1; 10 positions agree with TRBD2. Trimming took 1 base from V and 6 from J; bases not matched to a gene: 9. The CDR3 spans 16 residues. Germline CDR1 DFQATT, CDR2 SNEGSKA (reference sequence). The CDR3 DNA follows: TGCAGTGCTAGAGGCCCGTCTAGCGGGAGTATCAATGAGCAGTTCTTC. It codes for CSARGPSSGSINEQFF.

The V gene is TRBV7-2, the J gene TRBJ2-1, with 8 bases lining up with TRBD1. The germline CDR1 and CDR2 sequences are SGHTA and FQGNSA. The V segment lost 1 base and the J segment 5 bases; nucleotides outside the gene matches: 10. This CDR3 contains 17 residues. This chain's CDR3 is CASSLVNLWTGNNEQFF. CDR3 bases: TGTGCCAGCAGCTTAGTGAACCTATGGACAGGGAACAATGAGCAGTTCTTC.

This clonotype was recorded a few times. The chain carries TRBV20-1 and TRBJ2-1; 12 bases align to TRBD2. This CDR3 comprises 16 residues. Losses at the gene ends were 6 bases for V and 4 bases for J; bases not matched to a gene: 10. The germline gives CDR1 DFQATT, CDR2 SNEGSKA (reference sequence). CDR3 amino acids: CSAQNLAGGAYNEQFF. The CDR3 DNA reads as TGCAGTGCGCAAAACCTAGCGGGAGGGGCTTACAATGAGCAGTTCTTC.

This clonotype was counted many times. The gene calls are TRBV12-3 or TRBV12-4 and TRBJ2-7; 8 bases agree with TRBD2. The V and J ends lost 3 bases and 0 bases, in that order; junction bases with no gene match: 4. The CDR3 has 15 amino acids. The CDR3 here is CASSFLLAGSYEQYF. Written as DNA, the CDR3 is TGTGCCAGCAGTTTCCTCCTAGCGGGCTCCTACGAGCAGTACTTC.